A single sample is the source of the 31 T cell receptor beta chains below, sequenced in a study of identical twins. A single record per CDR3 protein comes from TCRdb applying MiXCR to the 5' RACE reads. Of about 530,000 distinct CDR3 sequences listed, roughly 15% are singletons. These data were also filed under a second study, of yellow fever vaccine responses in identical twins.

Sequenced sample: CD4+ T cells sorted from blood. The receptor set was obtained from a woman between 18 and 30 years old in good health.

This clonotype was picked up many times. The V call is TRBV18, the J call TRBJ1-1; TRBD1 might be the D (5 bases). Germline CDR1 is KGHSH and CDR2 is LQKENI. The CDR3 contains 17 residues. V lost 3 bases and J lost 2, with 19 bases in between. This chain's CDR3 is CASSPPAGGALNTEAFF. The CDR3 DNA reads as TGTGCCAGCTCACCCCCTGCGGGAGGGGCCCTCAACACTGAAGCTTTCTTT.

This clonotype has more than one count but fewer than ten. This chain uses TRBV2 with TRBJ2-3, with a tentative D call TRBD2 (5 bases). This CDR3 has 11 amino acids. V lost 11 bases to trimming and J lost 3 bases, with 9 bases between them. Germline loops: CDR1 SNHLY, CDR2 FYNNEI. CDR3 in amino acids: CASGKTDTQYF. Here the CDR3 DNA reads TGTGCCTCCGGGAAAACAGATACGCAGTATTTT. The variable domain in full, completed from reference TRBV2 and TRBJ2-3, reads EPEVTQTPSHQVTQMGQEVILRCVPISNHLYFYWYRQILGQKVEFLVSFYNNEISEKSEIFDDQFSVERPDGSNFTLKIRSTKLEDSAMYFCASGKTDTQYFGPGTRLTVL.

The CDR3 loop reads CSAMRQSGTEAFF. The CDR3 nucleotides read TGCAGTGCTATGCGGCAGTCAGGCACTGAAGCTTTCTTT. The chain links TRBV20-1 to TRBJ1-1; D ambiguous. The CDR3 is made up of 13 amino acids. Trimming took off 4 bases at V and 4 bases at J, with 13 bases between the two ends. The germline V gene encodes CDR1 DFQATT and CDR2 SNEGSKA (reference sequence).

CDR3 DNA sequence: TGCGCCAGCAGCATCCAACCCCCCGCAGCGGTCCCCTCTGCCAATACGCAGTATTTT. This codes for CASSIQPPAAVPSANTQYF. The chain links TRBV5-1 to TRBJ2-3; a weak D match, TRBD2 (5 bases). The V end lost 4 bases, the J end lost 7 bases, and 31 bases lay between the germline ends. The germline CDR1 and CDR2 sequences are SGHRS and YFSETQ. The length of the CDR3 is 19 residues.

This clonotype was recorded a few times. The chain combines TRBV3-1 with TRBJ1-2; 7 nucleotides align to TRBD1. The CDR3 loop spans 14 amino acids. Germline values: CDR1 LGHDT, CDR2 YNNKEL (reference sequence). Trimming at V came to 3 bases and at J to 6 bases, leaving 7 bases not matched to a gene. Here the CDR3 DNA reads TGTGCCAGCAGCCATCAGGGGGATCGGGATGGCTACACCTTC. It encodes CASSHQGDRDGYTF.

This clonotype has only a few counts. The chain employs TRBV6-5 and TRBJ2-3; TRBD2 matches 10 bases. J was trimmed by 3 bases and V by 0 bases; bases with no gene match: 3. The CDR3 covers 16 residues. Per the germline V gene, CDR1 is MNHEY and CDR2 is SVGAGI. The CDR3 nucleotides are TGTGCCAGCAGTTACTCGTTAGCGGGGGGAACAGATACGCAGTATTTT. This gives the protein CASSYSLAGGTDTQYF.

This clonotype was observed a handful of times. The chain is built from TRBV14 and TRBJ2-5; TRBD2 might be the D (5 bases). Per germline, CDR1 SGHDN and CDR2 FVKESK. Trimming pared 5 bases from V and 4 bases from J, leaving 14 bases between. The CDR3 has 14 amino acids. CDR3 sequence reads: CASSSYGIIETQYF. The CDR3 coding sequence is TGTGCCAGCAGCTCTTACGGGATTATAGAGACCCAGTACTTC.

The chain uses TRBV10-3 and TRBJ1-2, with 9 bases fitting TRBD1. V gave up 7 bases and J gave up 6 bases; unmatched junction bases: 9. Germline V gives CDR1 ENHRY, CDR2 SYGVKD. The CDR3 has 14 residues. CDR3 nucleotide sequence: TGTGCCATCACCCCGGGACAGGGTATGGATGGCTACACCTTC. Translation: CAITPGQGMDGYTF.

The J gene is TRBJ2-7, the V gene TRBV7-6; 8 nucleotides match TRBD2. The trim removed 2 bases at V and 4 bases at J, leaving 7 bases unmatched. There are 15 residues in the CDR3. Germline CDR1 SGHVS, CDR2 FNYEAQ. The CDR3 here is CASSLMSGSVYEQYF. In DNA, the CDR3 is TGTGCCAGCAGCTTAATGAGCGGGAGCGTTTACGAGCAGTACTTC.

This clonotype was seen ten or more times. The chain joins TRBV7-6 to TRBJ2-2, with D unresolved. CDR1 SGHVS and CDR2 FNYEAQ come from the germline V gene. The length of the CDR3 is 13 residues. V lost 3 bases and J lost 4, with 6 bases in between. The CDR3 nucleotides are TGTGCCAGCAGCTTTGGACCCACCGGGGAGCTGTTTTTT. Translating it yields CASSFGPTGELFF.

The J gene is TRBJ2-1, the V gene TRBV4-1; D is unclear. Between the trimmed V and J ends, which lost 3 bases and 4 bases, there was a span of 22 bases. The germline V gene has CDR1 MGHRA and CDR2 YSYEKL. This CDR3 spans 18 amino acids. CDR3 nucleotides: TGCGCCAGCAGCCAGCTTAGAAGCGTTCCCCAAGTTTACAATGAGCAGTTCTTC. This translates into CASSQLRSVPQVYNEQFF.

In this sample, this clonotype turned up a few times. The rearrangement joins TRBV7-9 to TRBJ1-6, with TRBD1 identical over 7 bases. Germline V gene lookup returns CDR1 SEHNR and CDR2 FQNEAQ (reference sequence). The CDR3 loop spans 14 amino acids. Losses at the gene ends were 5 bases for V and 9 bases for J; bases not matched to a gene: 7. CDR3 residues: CASSGRTGTSPLHF. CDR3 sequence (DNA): TGTGCCAGCAGCGGACGGACAGGAACTTCACCCCTCCACTTT.

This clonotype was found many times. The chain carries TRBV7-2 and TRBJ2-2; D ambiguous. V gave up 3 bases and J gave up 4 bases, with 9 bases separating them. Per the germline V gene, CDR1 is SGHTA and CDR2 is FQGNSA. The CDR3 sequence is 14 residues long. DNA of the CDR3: TGTGCCAGCAGCTTTAGAGGCATCACCGGGGAGCTGTTTTTT. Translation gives CASSFRGITGELFF.

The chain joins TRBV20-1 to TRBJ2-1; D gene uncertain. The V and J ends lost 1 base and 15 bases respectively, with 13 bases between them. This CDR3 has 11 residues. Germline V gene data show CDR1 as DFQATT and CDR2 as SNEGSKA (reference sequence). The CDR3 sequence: CSARGDVLWFF. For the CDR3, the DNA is TGCAGTGCTAGAGGTGATGTCCTGTGGTTCTTC.

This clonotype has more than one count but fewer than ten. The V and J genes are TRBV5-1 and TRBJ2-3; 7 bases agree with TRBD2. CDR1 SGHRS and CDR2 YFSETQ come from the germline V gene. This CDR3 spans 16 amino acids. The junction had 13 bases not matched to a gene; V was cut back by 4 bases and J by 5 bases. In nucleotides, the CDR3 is TGCGCCAGCAGCACCGTAACTAGCGCCGCCGGAGATACGCAGTATTTT. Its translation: CASSTVTSAAGDTQYF. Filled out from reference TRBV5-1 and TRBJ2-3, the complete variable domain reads KAGVTQTPRYLIKTRGQQVTLSCSPISGHRSVSWYQQTPGQGLQFLFEYFSETQRNKGNFPGRFSGRQFSNSRSEMNVSTLELGDSALYLCASSTVTSAAGDTQYFGPGTRLTVL.

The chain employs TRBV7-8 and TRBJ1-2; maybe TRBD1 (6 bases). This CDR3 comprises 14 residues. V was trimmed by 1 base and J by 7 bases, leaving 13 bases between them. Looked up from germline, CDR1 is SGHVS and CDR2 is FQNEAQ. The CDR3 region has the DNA TGTGCCAGCAGCTTAGAAGGCAGGGGAGGTGGCTACACCTTC. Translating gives CASSLEGRGGGYTF.

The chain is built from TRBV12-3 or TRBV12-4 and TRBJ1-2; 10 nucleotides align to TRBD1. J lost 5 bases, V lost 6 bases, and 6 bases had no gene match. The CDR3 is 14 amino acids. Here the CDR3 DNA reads TGTGCCAGCAGCCCAGGGACAGGGGATTATGGCTACACCTTC. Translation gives CASSPGTGDYGYTF.

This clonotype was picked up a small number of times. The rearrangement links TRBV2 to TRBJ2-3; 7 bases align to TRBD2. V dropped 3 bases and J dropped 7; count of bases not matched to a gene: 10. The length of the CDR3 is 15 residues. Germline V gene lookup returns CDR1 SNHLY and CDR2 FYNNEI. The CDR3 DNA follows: TGTGCCAGCAGTGACTCCCCCGCGGGAGCATATACGCAGTATTTT. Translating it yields CASSDSPAGAYTQYF.

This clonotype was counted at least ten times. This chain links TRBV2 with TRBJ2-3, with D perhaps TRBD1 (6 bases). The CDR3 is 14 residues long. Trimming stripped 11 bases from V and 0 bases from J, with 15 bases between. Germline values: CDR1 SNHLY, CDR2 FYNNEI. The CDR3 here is CAGSGTPSTDTQYF. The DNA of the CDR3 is TGTGCCGGATCCGGGACACCGAGCACAGATACGCAGTATTTT.

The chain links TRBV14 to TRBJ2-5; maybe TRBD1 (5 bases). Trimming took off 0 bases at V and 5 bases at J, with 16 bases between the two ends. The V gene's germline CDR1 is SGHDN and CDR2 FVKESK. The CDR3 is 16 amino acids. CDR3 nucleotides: TGTGCCAGCAGCCAAGATATCAACAGGTTGAGGGAGACCCAGTACTTC. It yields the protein CASSQDINRLRETQYF. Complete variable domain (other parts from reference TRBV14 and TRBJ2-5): EAGVTQFPSHSVIEKGQTVTLRCDPISGHDNLYWYRRVMGKEIKFLLHFVKESKQDESGMPNNRFLAERTGGTYSTLKVQPAELEDSGVYFCASSQDINRLRETQYFGPGTRLLVL.

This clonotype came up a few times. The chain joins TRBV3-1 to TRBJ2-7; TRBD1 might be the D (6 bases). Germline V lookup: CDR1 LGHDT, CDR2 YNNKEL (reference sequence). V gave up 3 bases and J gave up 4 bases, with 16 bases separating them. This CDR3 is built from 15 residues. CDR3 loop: CASSQKPGTNYEQYV. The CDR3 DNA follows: TGTGCCAGCAGCCAGAAACCAGGGACAAATTACGAGCAGTACGTC.

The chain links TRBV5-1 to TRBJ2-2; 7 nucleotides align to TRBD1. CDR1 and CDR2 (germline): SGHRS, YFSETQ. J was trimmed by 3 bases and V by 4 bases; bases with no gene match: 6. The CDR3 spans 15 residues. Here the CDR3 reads CASSAGTVDTGELFF. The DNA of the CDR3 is TGCGCCAGCAGCGCCGGGACAGTCGACACCGGGGAGCTGTTTTTT.

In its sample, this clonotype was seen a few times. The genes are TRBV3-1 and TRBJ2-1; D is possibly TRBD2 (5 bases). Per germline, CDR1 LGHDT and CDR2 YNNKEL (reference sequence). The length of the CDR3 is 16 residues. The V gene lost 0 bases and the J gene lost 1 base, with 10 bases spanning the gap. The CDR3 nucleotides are TGTGCCAGCAGCCAAGAGAAAACGGGGTCCTACAATGAGCAGTTCTTC. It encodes CASSQEKTGSYNEQFF.

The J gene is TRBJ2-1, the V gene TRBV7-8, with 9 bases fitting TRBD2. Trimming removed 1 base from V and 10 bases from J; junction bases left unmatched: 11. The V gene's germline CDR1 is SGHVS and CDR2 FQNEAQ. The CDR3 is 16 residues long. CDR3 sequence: CASSLVWGGGREEQFF. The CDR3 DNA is TGTGCCAGCAGCTTAGTTTGGGGTGGCGGGAGGGAGGAGCAGTTCTTC.

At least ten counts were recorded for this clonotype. In DNA, the CDR3 is TGCGCCAGCAGCTTAGAGGACCCCAACACAGATACGCAGTATTTT. Translating gives CASSLEDPNTDTQYF. The V call is TRBV5-1, the J call TRBJ2-3, with D unclear. CDR3 length equals 15 residues. Germline V gene lookup returns CDR1 SGHRS and CDR2 YFSETQ. V was pared by 2 bases and J by 2 bases, with 12 bases between.

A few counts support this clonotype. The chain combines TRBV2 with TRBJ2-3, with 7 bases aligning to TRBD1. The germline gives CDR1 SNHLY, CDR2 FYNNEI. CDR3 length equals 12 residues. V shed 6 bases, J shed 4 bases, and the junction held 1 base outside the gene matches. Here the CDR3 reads CASRQGADTQYF. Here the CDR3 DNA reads TGTGCCAGCAGGCAGGGGGCAGATACGCAGTATTTT. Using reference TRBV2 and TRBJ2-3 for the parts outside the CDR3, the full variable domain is EPEVTQTPSHQVTQMGQEVILRCVPISNHLYFYWYRQILGQKVEFLVSFYNNEISEKSEIFDDQFSVERPDGSNFTLKIRSTKLEDSAMYFCASRQGADTQYFGPGTRLTVL.

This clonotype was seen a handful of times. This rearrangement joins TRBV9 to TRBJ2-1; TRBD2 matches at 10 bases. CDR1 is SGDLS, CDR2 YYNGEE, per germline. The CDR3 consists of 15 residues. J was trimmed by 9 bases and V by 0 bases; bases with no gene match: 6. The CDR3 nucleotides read TGTGCCAGCAGCGTAGAGCCTAGCGGGAGCTTTGAGCAGTTCTTC. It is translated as CASSVEPSGSFEQFF.

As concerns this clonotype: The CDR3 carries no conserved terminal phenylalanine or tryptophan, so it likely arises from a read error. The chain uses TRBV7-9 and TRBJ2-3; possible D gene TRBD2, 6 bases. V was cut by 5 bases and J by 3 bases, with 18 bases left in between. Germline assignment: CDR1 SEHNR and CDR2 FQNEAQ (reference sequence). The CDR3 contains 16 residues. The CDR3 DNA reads TGTGCCAGCAGCCCCGACCCTGGAGGGATTACAGATACGCAGTATATT. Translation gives CASSPDPGGITDTQYI.

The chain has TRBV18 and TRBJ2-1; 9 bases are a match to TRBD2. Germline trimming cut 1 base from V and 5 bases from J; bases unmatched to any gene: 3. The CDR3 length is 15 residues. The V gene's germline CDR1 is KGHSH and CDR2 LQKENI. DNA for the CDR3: TGTGCCAGCTCACCACGCCGGACTAGCGACAATGAGCAGTTCTTC. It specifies CASSPRRTSDNEQFF.

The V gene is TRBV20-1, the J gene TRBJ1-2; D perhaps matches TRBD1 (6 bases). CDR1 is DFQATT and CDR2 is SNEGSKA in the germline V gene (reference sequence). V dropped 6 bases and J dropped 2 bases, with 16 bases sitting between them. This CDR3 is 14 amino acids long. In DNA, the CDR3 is TGCAGTGCCCGGATCCTAGGGACAAACTATGGCTACACCTTC. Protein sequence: CSARILGTNYGYTF.

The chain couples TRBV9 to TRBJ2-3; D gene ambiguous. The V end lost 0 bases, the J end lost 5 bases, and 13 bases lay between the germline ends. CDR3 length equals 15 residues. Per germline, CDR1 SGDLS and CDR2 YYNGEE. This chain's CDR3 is CASSVGRSSLDTQYF. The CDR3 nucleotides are TGTGCCAGCAGCGTAGGTCGAAGTAGCCTAGATACGCAGTATTTT.